This T cell receptor (beta chain) was obtained from a study of Ad26.COV2.S vaccination and SARS-CoV-2 variants. Study-level results: For non-spike TCRs, breadth in vaccine recipients resembled that in placebo recipients.

On this clone: Its antigen is unidentified.

As to treatment: approximately 18 received Ad26.COV2.S at low or high dose, single or two shots; roughly five received placebo; per-sample allocation not given. On day 63 after the first injection, vaccine and placebo recipients gave samples. Assay used: immunoSEQ multiplex PCR; TCRdb lists only in-frame clones, some missing. The table lists hundreds of thousands of clones, approximately 86% of them singletons. The clonotype comes from a person between 18 and 59 years old who received the Ad26.COV2.S COVID-19 vaccine or a placebo. The specimen was peripheral blood, collected in a trial of Ad26.COV2.S vaccine versus placebo.

As DNA, the CDR3 is TGCGCCAGCAGTCGGGAAAGCGGGAAGGGTAACACCGGGGAGCTGTTTTTT. This codes for CASSRESGKGNTGELFF. The chain recombines TRBV10-2 with TRBJ2-2, with 7 positions matching TRBD2. The CDR3 runs 17 residues. CDR1 and CDR2 from the germline V gene are WSHSY and SAAADI. V shed 5 bases, J shed 2 bases, and the junction held 11 bases outside the gene matches.